This T cell receptor beta chain was recovered during a study of beta chain features in type 1 diabetes. With 4 bases clipped from V and 8 bases from J, the junction kept 9 bases outside the gene matches. Germline CDR1 and CDR2: SNHLY and FYNNEI. This CDR3 is 15 amino acids long. This clone has more than one count but fewer than ten. Sequencing targeted expressed TCRB transcripts, as all isolated RNA had been reverse transcribed. Assay: immunoSEQ multiplex PCR; the TCRdb copy retains only in-frame clones and omits some. This table holds approximately 250,000 clones, around 14% found once. Only one heparinised blood draw was taken per donor, and its volume averaged about 120 mL. Each of the CD4+ naive, central memory, regulatory and stem cell-like memory populations was sorted via CD45RO/CCR7/CD25/CD127/CD95/CD27.

Sequencing input: naive CD4+ T cells from blood. The receptor was isolated from a woman aged 40 to 55 in good health. The chain carries TRBV2 and TRBJ1-4; 8 bases fit TRBD1. CDR3 DNA: TGTGCCAGCAGTGGTGACAGGGGATCGGGGGAAAAACTGTTTTTT. This sequence encodes CASSGDRGSGEKLFF. Complete variable domain (other parts from reference TRBV2 and TRBJ1-4): EPEVTQTPSHQVTQMGQEVILRCVPISNHLYFYWYRQILGQKVEFLVSFYNNEISEKSEIFDDQFSVERPDGSNFTLKIRSTKLEDSAMYFCASSGDRGSGEKLFFGSGTQLSVL.